This T cell receptor beta chain comes out of a study of T cell responses to AZD1222 COVID-19 vaccine. Whole-study results and caveats: Unmutated variant regions reportedly attract nearly half of all spike-specific TCRs. Of the AZD1222 recipients, only 5 to 7 were seropositive at baseline. Donors in the cohort were predominantly white British and more often female, and clonal diversity was possibly underestimated.

Germline CDR1 MNHEY, CDR2 SMNVEV (reference sequence). This CDR3 has 13 amino acids. Trimming stripped 6 bases from V and 5 bases from J, with 13 bases between. Points on this clone: Antigen: not known.

Clones were read by immunoSEQ multiplex PCR, and TCRdb kept only the in-frame ones, dropping some. The repertoire has just under 90,000 clones, around 90% of them found once; the top ten carry around 5.5%. This specimen consisted of peripheral blood, obtained on day 0 of AZD1222 vaccination. J is TRBJ2-5 and V is TRBV27; D is uncertain. The receptor comes from an adult in good health. The CDR3 nucleotides are TGTGCCAGCAGGCCCGACCTAAGGGAGACCCAGTACTTC. This sequence encodes CASRPDLRETQYF.